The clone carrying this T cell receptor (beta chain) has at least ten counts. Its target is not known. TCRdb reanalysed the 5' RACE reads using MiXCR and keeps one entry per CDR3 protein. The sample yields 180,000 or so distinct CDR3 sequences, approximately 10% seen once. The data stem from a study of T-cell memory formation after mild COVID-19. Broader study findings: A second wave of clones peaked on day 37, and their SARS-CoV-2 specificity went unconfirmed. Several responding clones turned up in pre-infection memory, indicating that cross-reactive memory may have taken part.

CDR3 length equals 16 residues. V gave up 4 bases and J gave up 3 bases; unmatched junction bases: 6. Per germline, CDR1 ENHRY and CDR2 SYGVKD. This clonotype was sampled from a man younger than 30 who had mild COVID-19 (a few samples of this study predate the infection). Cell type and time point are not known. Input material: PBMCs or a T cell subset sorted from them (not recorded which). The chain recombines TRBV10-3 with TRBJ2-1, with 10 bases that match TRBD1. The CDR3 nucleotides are TGTGCCATCAGTGGCCCCGGGACAGGGGACTACAATGAGCAGTTCTTC. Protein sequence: CAISGPGTGDYNEQFF.